A single sample is the source of the 8 T cell receptor beta chains below, sequenced in a study of blood T cell repertoires in COVID-19. The data were produced by immunoSEQ multiplex PCR, yet TCRdb's version contains in-frame clones alone and is incomplete. The sample consists of approximately 220,000 clones, about 86% of them appearing once. The sequenced material came from peripheral blood. These receptors were taken from a woman between 45 and 60 years old with acute or convalescent COVID-19.

This CDR3 reads CASSLIAGGPEETQYF. In DNA, the CDR3 is TGTGCCAGCAGTTTAATAGCGGGAGGGCCTGAGGAGACCCAGTACTTC. The rearrangement joins TRBV27 to TRBJ2-5; 11 positions match TRBD2. Germline assignment: CDR1 MNHEY and CDR2 SMNVEV (reference sequence). The ends lost 2 bases at V and 5 bases at J; junction bases unmatched: 7. The CDR3 totals 16 residues.

The gene calls are TRBV24-1 and TRBJ2-2; tentative D call: TRBD2 (5 bases). Germline CDR1 reads KGHDR; CDR2 reads SFDVKD. Between the trimmed V and J ends, which lost 3 bases and 5 bases, there was a span of 12 bases. This CDR3 is built from 15 residues. CDR3 sequence reads: CATSDAPRATGELFF. CDR3 nucleotide sequence: TGTGCCACCAGTGATGCCCCGAGGGCAACCGGGGAGCTGTTTTTT.

The chain has TRBV14 and TRBJ2-6, with D possibly matching TRBD2 (5 bases). Germline CDR1 and CDR2: SGHDN and FVKESK. Between the trimmed V and J ends, which lost 0 bases and 11 bases, there was a span of 14 bases. The CDR3 length is 15 residues. CDR3 protein: CASSQEPGIEDVLTF. The CDR3, as DNA: TGTGCCAGCAGCCAAGAACCGGGAATAGAGGACGTCCTGACTTTC. The whole variable domain, remainder taken from reference TRBV14 and TRBJ2-6, is EAGVTQFPSHSVIEKGQTVTLRCDPISGHDNLYWYRRVMGKEIKFLLHFVKESKQDESGMPNNRFLAERTGGTYSTLKVQPAELEDSGVYFCASSQEPGIEDVLTFGAGSRLTVL.

The V gene is TRBV5-1, the J gene TRBJ2-2, with TRBD2 identical over 14 bases. Per germline, CDR1 SGHRS and CDR2 YFSETQ. V lost 7 bases, J lost 6 bases, and 8 bases stayed unmatched. The CDR3 sequence is 16 residues long. The CDR3 DNA is TGCGCCAGCGCGGGACTAGCGGGAGATACGGCCGGGGAGCTGTTTTTT. This encodes CASAGLAGDTAGELFF.

This clone was recorded once. The J gene is TRBJ2-1, the V gene TRBV11-3; possible D gene TRBD1, 5 bases. From germline, CDR1 is SGHNT and CDR2 YENEEA. Trimming removed 5 bases from V and 9 bases from J, with 14 bases in between. The CDR3 is 13 residues long. Here the CDR3 reads CASSLRVESEQFF. DNA for the CDR3: TGTGCCAGCAGCCTCAGGGTGGAGAGTGAGCAGTTCTTC. The variable domain in full, with the rest retrieved from reference TRBV11-3 and TRBJ2-1, is EAGVVQSPRYKIIEKKQPVAFWCNPISGHNTLYWYLQNLGQGPELLIRYENEEAVDDSQLPKDRFSAERLKGVDSTLKIQPAELGDSAVYLCASSLRVESEQFFGPGTRLTVL.

The V and J genes are TRBV6-6 and TRBJ1-5, with D unresolved. Trimming stripped 5 bases from V and 3 bases from J, with 11 bases between. The length of the CDR3 is 14 residues. Germline values: CDR1 MNHNY, CDR2 SVGAGI (reference sequence). CDR3 coding DNA: TGTGCCAGCAGTCGACCGGGATCCAATCAGCCCCAGCATTTT. It yields the protein CASSRPGSNQPQHF.

The chain is built from TRBV11-3 and TRBJ2-1; D is unresolved. Trimming took 4 bases from V and 6 from J, leaving 10 bases between them. The CDR3 totals 13 residues. Looked up from germline, CDR1 is SGHNT and CDR2 is YENEEA. Here the CDR3 reads CASSSGGANEQFF. CDR3 in DNA: TGTGCCAGCAGCTCCGGCGGAGCCAATGAGCAGTTCTTC.

The chain links TRBV27 to TRBJ2-3, with 8 bases aligning to TRBD2. V was clipped by 3 bases and J by 4 bases; unmatched bases: 6. The CDR3 extends over 15 amino acids. Germline CDR1 and CDR2: MNHEY and SMNVEV (reference sequence). The CDR3 is CASSFSGKKSDTQYF. CDR3 nucleotides: TGTGCCAGCAGTTTTAGCGGGAAAAAGTCAGATACGCAGTATTTT.